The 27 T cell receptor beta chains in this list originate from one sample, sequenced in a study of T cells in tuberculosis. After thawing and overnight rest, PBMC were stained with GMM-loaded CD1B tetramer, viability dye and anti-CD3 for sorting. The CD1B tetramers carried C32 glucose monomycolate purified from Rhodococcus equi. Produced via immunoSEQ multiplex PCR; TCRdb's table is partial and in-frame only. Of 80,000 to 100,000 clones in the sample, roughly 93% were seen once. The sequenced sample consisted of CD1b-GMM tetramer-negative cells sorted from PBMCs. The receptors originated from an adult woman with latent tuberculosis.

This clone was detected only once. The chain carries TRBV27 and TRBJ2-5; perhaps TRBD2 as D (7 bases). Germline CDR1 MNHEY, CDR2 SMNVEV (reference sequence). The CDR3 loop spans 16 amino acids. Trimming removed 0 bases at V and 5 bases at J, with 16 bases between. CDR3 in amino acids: CASSLSPGAGRETQYF. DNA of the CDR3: TGTGCCAGCAGTTTATCGCCGGGGGCCGGGAGGGAGACCCAGTACTTC.

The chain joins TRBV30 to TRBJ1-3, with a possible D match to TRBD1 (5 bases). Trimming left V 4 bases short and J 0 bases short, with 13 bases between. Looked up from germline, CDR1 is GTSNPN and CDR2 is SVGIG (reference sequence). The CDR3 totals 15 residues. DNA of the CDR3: TGTGCCTGGATGAAGACAGACCGCTCTGGAAACACCATATATTTT. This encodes CAWMKTDRSGNTIYF.

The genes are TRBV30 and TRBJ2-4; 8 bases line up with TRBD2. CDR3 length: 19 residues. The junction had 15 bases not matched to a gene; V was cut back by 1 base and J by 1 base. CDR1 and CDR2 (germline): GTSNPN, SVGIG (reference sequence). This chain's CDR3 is CAWSEDHPGPGGAKNIQYF. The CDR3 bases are TGTGCCTGGAGTGAGGATCATCCGGGTCCGGGAGGGGCCAAAAACATTCAGTACTTC.

CDR3 sequence: CASSLARTGGSYEQYF. The CDR3 coding sequence is TGTGCCAGCAGCTTAGCGCGGACAGGGGGTTCCTACGAGCAGTACTTC. This chain joins TRBV7-6 and TRBJ2-7; 10 nucleotides match TRBD1. J lost 1 base, V lost 0 bases, and 3 bases had no gene match. The CDR3 loop spans 16 amino acids. CDR1 and CDR2 from the germline V gene are SGHVS and FNYEAQ.

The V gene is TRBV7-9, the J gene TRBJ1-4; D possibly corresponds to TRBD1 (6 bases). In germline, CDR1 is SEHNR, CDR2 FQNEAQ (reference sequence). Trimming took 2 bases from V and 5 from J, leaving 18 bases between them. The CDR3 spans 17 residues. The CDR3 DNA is TGTGCCAGCAGCTTAACAACCGGGACACGACGAAATGAAAAACTGTTTTTT. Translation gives CASSLTTGTRRNEKLFF.

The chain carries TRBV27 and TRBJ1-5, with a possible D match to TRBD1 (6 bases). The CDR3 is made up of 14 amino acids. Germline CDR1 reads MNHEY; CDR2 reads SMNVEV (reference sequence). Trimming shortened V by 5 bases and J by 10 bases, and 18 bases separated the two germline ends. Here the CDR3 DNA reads TGTGCCAGCAGTCCCCGGGACACCCGTAGTCCCCAGCATTTT. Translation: CASSPRDTRSPQHF.

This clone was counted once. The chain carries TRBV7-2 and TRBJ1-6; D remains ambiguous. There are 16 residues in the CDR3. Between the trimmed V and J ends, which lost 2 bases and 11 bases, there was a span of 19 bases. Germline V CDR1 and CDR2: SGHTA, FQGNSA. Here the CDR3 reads CASSLISSGWNPPLHF. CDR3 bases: TGTGCCAGCAGCTTAATATCATCGGGGTGGAATCCACCCCTCCACTTT.

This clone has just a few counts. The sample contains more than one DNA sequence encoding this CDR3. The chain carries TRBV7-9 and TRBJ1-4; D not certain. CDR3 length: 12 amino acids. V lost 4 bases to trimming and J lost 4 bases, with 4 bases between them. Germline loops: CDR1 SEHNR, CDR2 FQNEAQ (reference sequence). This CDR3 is CASSSGNEKLFF. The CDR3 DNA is TGTGCCAGCAGCTCCGGTAATGAAAAACTGTTTTTT.

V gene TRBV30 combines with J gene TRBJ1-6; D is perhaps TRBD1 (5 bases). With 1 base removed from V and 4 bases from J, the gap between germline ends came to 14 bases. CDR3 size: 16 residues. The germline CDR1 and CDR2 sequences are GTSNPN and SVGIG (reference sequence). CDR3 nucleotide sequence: TGTGCCTGGAGTGCAGGTGACAGCCTTTATAATTCACCCCTCCACTTT. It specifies CAWSAGDSLYNSPLHF.

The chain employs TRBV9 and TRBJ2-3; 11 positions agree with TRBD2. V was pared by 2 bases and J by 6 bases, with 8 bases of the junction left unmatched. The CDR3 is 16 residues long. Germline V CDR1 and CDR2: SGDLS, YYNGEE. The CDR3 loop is CASSVALAGARDTQYF. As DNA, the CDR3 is TGTGCCAGCAGCGTTGCACTAGCGGGGGCCCGGGATACGCAGTATTTT.

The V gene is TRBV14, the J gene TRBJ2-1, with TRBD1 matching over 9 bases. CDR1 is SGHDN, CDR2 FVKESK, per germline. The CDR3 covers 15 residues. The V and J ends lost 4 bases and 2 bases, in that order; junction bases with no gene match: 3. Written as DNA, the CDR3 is TGTGCCAGCAGCCTCCGGACAGGGGCCTACAATGAGCAGTTCTTC. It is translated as CASSLRTGAYNEQFF.

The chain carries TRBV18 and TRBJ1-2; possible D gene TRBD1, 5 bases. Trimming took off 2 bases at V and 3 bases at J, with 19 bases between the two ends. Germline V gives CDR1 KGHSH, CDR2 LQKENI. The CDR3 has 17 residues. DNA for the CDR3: TGTGCCAGCTCACCATCTGTCGGCATTGGGGCAGACTATGGCTACACCTTC. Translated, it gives CASSPSVGIGADYGYTF.

The CDR3, as DNA: TGTGCCAGCAGTTTATCTAGTACTAGGAAGAGGTCCGAGCAGTACTTC. Translation gives CASSLSSTRKRSEQYF. The chain links TRBV27 to TRBJ2-7; tentatively, D is TRBD2 (5 bases). V lost 0 bases to trimming and J lost 6 bases, with 18 bases between them. There are 16 residues in the CDR3. Germline values: CDR1 MNHEY, CDR2 SMNVEV (reference sequence).

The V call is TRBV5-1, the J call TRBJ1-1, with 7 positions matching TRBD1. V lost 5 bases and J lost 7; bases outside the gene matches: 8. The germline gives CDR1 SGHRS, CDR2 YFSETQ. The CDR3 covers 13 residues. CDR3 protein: CASSLPRTGEAFF. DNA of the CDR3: TGCGCCAGCAGTCTCCCGCGGACAGGTGAAGCTTTCTTT.

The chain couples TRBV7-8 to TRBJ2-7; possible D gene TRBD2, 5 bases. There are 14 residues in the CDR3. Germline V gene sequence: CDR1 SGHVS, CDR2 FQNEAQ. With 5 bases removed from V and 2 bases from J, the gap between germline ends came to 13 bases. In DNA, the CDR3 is TGTGCCAGCAGCATCGGGGTAACCACCTACGAGCAGTACTTC. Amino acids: CASSIGVTTYEQYF.

CDR3 bases: TGTGCCAGCAGTCCACTCAGGGGCAGTAATTCACCCCTCCACTTT. Protein product: CASSPLRGSNSPLHF. V is TRBV7-2 and J is TRBJ1-6, with D perhaps TRBD1 (6 bases). This CDR3 spans 15 amino acids. CDR1 is SGHTA and CDR2 is FQGNSA in the germline V gene. Trimming pared 6 bases from V and 6 bases from J, leaving 15 bases between.

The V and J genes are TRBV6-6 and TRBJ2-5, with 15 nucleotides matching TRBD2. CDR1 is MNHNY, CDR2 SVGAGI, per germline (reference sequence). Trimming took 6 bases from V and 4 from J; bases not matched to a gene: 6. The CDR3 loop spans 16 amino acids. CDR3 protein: CASSRTSGGARETQYF. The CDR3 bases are TGTGCCAGCAGCCGGACTAGCGGGGGGGCTCGAGAGACCCAGTACTTC.

CDR3: CASGFSLQGGTDTQYF. CDR3 DNA: TGTGCTAGTGGTTTCTCCCTGCAGGGTGGCACAGATACGCAGTATTTT. This sequence joins TRBV12-5 and TRBJ2-3; D perhaps matches TRBD1 (5 bases). Trimming cost V 3 bases and J 1 base, with 14 bases left between them. The CDR3 extends over 16 amino acids. Per the germline V gene, CDR1 is LGHNT and CDR2 is FRNRAP.

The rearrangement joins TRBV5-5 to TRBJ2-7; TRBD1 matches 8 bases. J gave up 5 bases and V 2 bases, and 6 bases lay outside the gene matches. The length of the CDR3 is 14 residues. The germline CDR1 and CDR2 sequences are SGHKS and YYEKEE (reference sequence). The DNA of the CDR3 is TGTGCCAGCAGCTTCGCAGGACAGGGCCACGAGCAGTACTTC. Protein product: CASSFAGQGHEQYF.

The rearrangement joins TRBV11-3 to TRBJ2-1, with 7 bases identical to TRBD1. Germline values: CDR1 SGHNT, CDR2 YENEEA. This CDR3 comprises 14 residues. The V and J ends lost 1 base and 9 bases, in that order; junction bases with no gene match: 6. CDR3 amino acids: CASSLGGGAGEQFF. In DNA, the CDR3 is TGTGCCAGCAGCTTAGGAGGGGGCGCGGGTGAGCAGTTCTTC.

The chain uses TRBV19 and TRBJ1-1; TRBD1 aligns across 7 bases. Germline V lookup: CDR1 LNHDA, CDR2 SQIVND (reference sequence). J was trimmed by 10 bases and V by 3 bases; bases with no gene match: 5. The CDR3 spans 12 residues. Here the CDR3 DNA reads TGTGCCAGTAGTATCAGGGGGGCGGGAGCTTTCTTT. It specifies CASSIRGAGAFF.

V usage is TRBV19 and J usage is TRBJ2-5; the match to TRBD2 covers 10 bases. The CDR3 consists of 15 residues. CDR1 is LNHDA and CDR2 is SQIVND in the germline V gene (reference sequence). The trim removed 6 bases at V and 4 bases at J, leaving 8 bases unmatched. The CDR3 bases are TGTGCCAGTAGGAGCGGGGGGGCGGGTGGAGAGACCCAGTACTTC. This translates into CASRSGGAGGETQYF.

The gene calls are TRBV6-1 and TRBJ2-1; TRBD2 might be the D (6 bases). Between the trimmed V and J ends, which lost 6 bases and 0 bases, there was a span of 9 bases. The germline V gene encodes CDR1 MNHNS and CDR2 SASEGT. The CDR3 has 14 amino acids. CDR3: CASRGTGSYNEQFF. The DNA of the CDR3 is TGTGCCAGCAGGGGGACTGGCTCCTACAATGAGCAGTTCTTC.

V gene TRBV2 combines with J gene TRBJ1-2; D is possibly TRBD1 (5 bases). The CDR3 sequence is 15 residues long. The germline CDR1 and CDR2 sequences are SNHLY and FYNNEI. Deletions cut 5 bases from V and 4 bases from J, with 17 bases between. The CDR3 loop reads CASSQPTRVSYGYTF. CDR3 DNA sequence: TGTGCCAGCAGTCAACCTACCAGGGTGTCCTATGGCTACACCTTC.

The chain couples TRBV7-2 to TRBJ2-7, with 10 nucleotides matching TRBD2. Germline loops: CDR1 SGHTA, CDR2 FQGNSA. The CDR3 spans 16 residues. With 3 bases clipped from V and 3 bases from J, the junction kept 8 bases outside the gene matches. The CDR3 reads CASSFLAGASYYEQYV. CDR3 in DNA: TGTGCCAGCAGCTTCCTAGCGGGGGCAAGTTACTACGAGCAGTACGTC.

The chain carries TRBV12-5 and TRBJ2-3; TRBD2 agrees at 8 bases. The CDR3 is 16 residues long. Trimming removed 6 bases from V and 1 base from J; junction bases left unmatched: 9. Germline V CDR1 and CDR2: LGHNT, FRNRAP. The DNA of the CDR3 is TGTGCTAGTGGCCCTTTCGGGGGGGCTCGCACAGATACGCAGTATTTT. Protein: CASGPFGGARTDTQYF.

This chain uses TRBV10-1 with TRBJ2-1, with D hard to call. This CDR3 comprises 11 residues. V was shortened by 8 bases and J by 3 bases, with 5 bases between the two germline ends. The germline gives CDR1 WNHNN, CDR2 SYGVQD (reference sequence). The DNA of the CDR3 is TGCGCCAGCTCGGGCTACAATGAGCAGTTCTTC. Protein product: CASSGYNEQFF.